One sample yielded the 20 T cell receptor beta chains listed below, sequenced in a study of CD8+CD57+ T cells in acquired aplastic anemia. Profiling that covered TCR beta VDJ and CDR3 relied on genomic DNA as its template. TCRdb processed the reads anew with MiXCR; each CDR3 protein has one entry. The data hold 150,000 to 180,000 distinct CDR3 sequences, with about 50% observed a single time. Sequencing involved patients with CD8+CD57+ cell expansion previously shown by flow cytometry. Sequencing was done on a sample of sorted CD4+, CD8+, or CD8+CD57+ T cells (not recorded which) from PBMCs. The receptors originated from a human donor with aplastic anemia.

The chain carries TRBV6-2 or TRBV6-3 and TRBJ2-1; 8 nucleotides line up with TRBD1. Per germline, CDR1 MNHEY and CDR2 SVGEGT. The CDR3 loop spans 16 amino acids. V was pared by 4 bases and J by 0 bases, with 5 bases of the junction left unmatched. The DNA for the CDR3 is TGTGCCAGCAGTTTTAAGGACAGGGCCTCCTACAATGAGCAGTTCTTC. Its protein is CASSFKDRASYNEQFF.

The CDR3 DNA reads as TGTGCCATCACGGGACAGGGGGCGTTTGGCTACACCTTC. It yields the protein CAITGQGAFGYTF. The chain couples TRBV10-3 to TRBJ1-2; 12 bases line up with TRBD1. J was trimmed by 7 bases and V by 7 bases; bases with no gene match: 4. Germline CDR1 reads ENHRY; CDR2 reads SYGVKD. This CDR3 spans 13 amino acids.

In this sample, this clonotype turned up many times. The chain carries TRBV10-1 and TRBJ2-6, with a tentative D call TRBD2 (5 bases). Germline V lookup: CDR1 WNHNN, CDR2 SYGVQD (reference sequence). CDR3 size: 16 residues. Between the trimmed V and J ends, which lost 5 bases and 0 bases, there was a span of 11 bases. CDR3 loop: CASSSGGPSGANVLTF. CDR3 bases: TGCGCCAGCAGTAGTGGCGGGCCCTCTGGGGCCAACGTCCTGACTTTC.

A remark on this clonotype: A read error is possible here, since a much larger clone lies one base away. The chain combines TRBV11-2 with TRBJ1-1; D is possibly TRBD1 (5 bases). V lost 4 bases and J lost 4, with 25 bases in between. The CDR3 is 18 amino acids. Germline V gives CDR1 SGHAT, CDR2 FQNNGV. The CDR3 here is CASSSKSWGPVAGTEAFF. The DNA of the CDR3 is TGTGCCAGCAGCTCCAAGTCCTGGGGACCAGTGGCGGGCACTGAAGCTTTCTTT.

V gene TRBV4-3 combines with J gene TRBJ2-7; maybe TRBD1 (5 bases). Trimming stripped 0 bases from V and 6 bases from J, with 18 bases between. Looked up from germline, CDR1 is LGHNA and CDR2 is YSLEER. This CDR3 is 16 amino acids long. CDR3 sequence: CASSQDSWGRASEQYF. CDR3 in DNA: TGCGCCAGCAGCCAAGATAGTTGGGGCAGGGCTTCCGAGCAGTACTTC.

This clonotype has ten or more counts. V is TRBV5-1 and J is TRBJ2-7, with 7 bases lining up with TRBD1. Losses at the gene ends were 2 bases for V and 5 bases for J; bases not matched to a gene: 7. This CDR3 comprises 14 residues. CDR1 is SGHRS, CDR2 YFSETQ, per germline. The CDR3 here is CASSLDRVSDEQYF. CDR3 coding DNA: TGCGCCAGCAGCTTAGACAGGGTCTCAGACGAGCAGTACTTC.

The chain links TRBV29-1 to TRBJ2-3, with a weak D call TRBD1 (5 bases). Trimming took 7 bases from V and 6 from J, leaving 11 bases between them. The CDR3 totals 11 residues. CDR1 is SQVTM, CDR2 ANQGSEA, per germline. Here the CDR3 DNA reads TGCAGCGCCGCAGCAGGGGATACGCAGTATTTT. Protein sequence: CSAAAGDTQYF.

The rearrangement uses TRBV6-1 and TRBJ1-5, with D unclear. Germline CDR1 reads MNHNS; CDR2 reads SASEGT. The CDR3 consists of 16 residues. The V end lost 6 bases, the J end lost 1 base, and 16 bases lay between the germline ends. The CDR3 DNA reads as TGTGCCAGCAGCGCCAAGACGGGTGGGAGCAATCAGCCCCAGCATTTT. Translation: CASSAKTGGSNQPQHF.

This clonotype was counted only a few times. The chain links TRBV19 to TRBJ1-5; D is unresolved. This CDR3 region has 12 residues. Trimming took 4 bases from V and 6 from J, leaving 7 bases between them. Looked up from germline, CDR1 is LNHDA and CDR2 is SQIVND (reference sequence). CDR3 residues: CASSNQVQPQHF. In DNA, the CDR3 is TGTGCCAGTAGTAACCAAGTTCAGCCCCAGCATTTT.

The table lists this clonotype with many counts. The V gene is TRBV6-1, the J gene TRBJ1-2, with no clear D. From germline, CDR1 is MNHNS and CDR2 SASEGT. The V end lost 3 bases, the J end lost 2 bases, and 7 bases lay between the germline ends. The CDR3 runs 13 residues. The DNA for the CDR3 is TGTGCCAGCAGTGAGGCGGAAAACTATGGCTACACCTTC. This codes for CASSEAENYGYTF.

The sample holds many counts of this clonotype. The chain uses TRBV5-1 and TRBJ2-1; 13 nucleotides match TRBD2. V shed 2 bases and J 6 bases; nucleotides not matched to a gene: 5. Germline values: CDR1 SGHRS, CDR2 YFSETQ. This CDR3 has 16 residues. CDR3 coding DNA: TGCGCCAGCAGCTTAACTAGCGGGGGGGCCGTCAATGAGCAGTTCTTC. Its translation: CASSLTSGGAVNEQFF.

The chain carries TRBV14 and TRBJ2-5; 14 bases are a match to TRBD2. The germline CDR1 and CDR2 sequences are SGHDN and FVKESK. V trimming: 4 bases; J trimming: 1 base; junction bases outside the gene matches: 8. This CDR3 has 18 amino acids. CDR3 nucleotides: TGTGCCAGCAGCCCACAAACCGGACTAGCGGGGGGCCAAGAGACCCAGTACTTC. It is translated as CASSPQTGLAGGQETQYF.

The rearrangement links TRBV2 to TRBJ1-1; no clear D gene. CDR1 and CDR2 from the germline V gene are SNHLY and FYNNEI. The length of the CDR3 is 13 residues. V shed 7 bases and J shed 3 bases, with 12 bases lying between them. The chain's CDR3 is CASTSTPDTEAFF. CDR3 sequence (DNA): TGTGCCAGCACTTCGACTCCGGACACTGAAGCTTTCTTT.

This clonotype was picked up many times. The chain couples TRBV9 to TRBJ1-2; D not resolved. The ends were cut back, 5 bases at V and 1 base at J, with 12 bases in the middle. The V gene's germline CDR1 is SGDLS and CDR2 YYNGEE. CDR3 length: 14 amino acids. The chain's CDR3 is CASSPQDRNYGYTF. The CDR3 DNA reads TGTGCCAGCAGTCCGCAGGATCGTAACTATGGCTACACCTTC.

The CDR3 nucleotides read TGTGCCACCAGTGGGATGTCAAACAGGGGGAAAGAGACCCAGTACTTC. Its protein product is CATSGMSNRGKETQYF. V and J are TRBV24-1 and TRBJ2-5, with 8 nucleotides matching TRBD1. V trimming: 5 bases; J trimming: 3 bases; junction bases outside the gene matches: 10. The CDR3 loop spans 16 amino acids. Germline V lookup: CDR1 KGHDR, CDR2 SFDVKD.

This clonotype occurred many times. This rearrangement joins TRBV11-2 to TRBJ2-1; 14 bases agree with TRBD2. This CDR3 has 17 amino acids. The trim removed 4 bases at V and 5 bases at J, leaving 7 bases unmatched. CDR1 is SGHAT, CDR2 FQNNGV, per germline. DNA of the CDR3: TGTGCCAGCAGCTCGCGACTAGCGGGGGGGGACGACAATGAGCAGTTCTTC. It translates to CASSSRLAGGDDNEQFF.

This clonotype came up a few times. Germline and junction disagree at one end, which may indicate a read error. This chain uses TRBV7-9 with TRBJ2-3; D possibly corresponds to TRBD1 (5 bases). Germline V gene lookup returns CDR1 SEHNR and CDR2 FQNEAQ (reference sequence). The CDR3 consists of 9 residues. For the CDR3, the DNA is TGTGCCAGCAGCCCTCCAGGGTTCTTT. It is translated as CASSPPGFF.

This clonotype has ten or more counts. The chain is built from TRBV27 and TRBJ1-6; a possible D gene is TRBD1 (5 bases). Deletions cut 4 bases from V and 8 bases from J, with 12 bases between. Per the germline V gene, CDR1 is MNHEY and CDR2 is SMNVEV (reference sequence). The length of the CDR3 is 14 residues. The CDR3 region is CASSSVRGDSPLHF. The CDR3 DNA reads as TGTGCCAGCAGTTCGGTGCGGGGCGATTCACCCCTCCACTTT.

This chain joins TRBV10-3 and TRBJ1-5; 7 bases map to TRBD1. V lost 4 bases, J lost 6 bases, and 6 bases stayed unmatched. The CDR3 is 14 amino acids. Germline V CDR1 and CDR2: ENHRY, SYGVKD. This CDR3 is CAISAAGTVQPQHF. The CDR3 coding sequence is TGTGCCATCAGTGCCGCCGGGACAGTTCAGCCCCAGCATTTT.

This clonotype was counted between two and nine times. A much larger clone is a single base away; this may be a read error. V gene TRBV5-5 combines with J gene TRBJ2-3, with no clear D. Germline CDR1 and CDR2: SGHKS and YYEKEE (reference sequence). This CDR3 contains 14 residues. The CDR3 sequence is CASSLGSSADTHYF. DNA for the CDR3: TGTGCCAGCAGCTTGGGTTCCAGCGCGGATACGCACTATTTT.